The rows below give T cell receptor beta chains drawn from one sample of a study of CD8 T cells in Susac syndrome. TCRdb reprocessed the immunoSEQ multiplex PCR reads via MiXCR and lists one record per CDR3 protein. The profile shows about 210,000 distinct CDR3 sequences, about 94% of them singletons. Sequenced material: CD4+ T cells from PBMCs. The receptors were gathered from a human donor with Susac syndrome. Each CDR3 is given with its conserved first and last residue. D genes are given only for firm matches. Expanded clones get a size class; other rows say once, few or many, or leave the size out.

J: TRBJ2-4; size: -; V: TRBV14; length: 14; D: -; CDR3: CASSHRVAKNIQYF; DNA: TGTGCCAGCAGTCACAGGGTGGCTAAAAACATTCAGTACTTC
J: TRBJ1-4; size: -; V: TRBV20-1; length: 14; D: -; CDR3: CSISRGRDNEKLFF; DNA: TGCAGTATATCTAGAGGGCGGGATAATGAAAAACTGTTTTTT
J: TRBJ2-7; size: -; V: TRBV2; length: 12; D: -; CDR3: CASRITGDEQYF; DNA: TGTGCCAGCAGGATAACAGGAGACGAGCAGTACTTC
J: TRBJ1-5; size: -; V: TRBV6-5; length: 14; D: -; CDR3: CASSDRPRNQPQHF; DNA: TGTGCCAGCAGCGACAGGCCCCGAAATCAGCCCCAGCATTTT
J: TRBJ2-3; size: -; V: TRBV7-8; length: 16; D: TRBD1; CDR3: CASTPLDRGRGDTQYF; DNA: TGTGCCAGCACTCCCTTAGACAGGGGCCGGGGAGATACGCAGTATTTT
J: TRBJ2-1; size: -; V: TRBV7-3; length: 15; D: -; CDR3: CASSLERQGYNEQFF; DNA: TGTGCCAGCAGCTTAGAGCGGCAGGGGTACAATGAGCAGTTCTTC
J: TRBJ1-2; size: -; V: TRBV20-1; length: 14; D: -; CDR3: CSAREPGVTGGYTF; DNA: TGCAGTGCTAGAGAGCCCGGGGTAACTGGTGGCTACACCTTC
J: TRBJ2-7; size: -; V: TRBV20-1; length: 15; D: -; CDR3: CSARSNLEGSYEQYF; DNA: TGCAGTGCTAGGAGTAATTTAGAGGGATCCTACGAGCAGTACTTC
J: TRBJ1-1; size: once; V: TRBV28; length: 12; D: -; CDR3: CASSLWSTEAFF; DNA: TGTGCCAGCAGTTTATGGTCTACTGAAGCTTTCTTT
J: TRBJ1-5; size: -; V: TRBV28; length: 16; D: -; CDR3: CASSLWGGMGNQPQHF; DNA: TGTGCCAGCAGTTTATGGGGGGGTATGGGCAATCAGCCCCAGCATTTT
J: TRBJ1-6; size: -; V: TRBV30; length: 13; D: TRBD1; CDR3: CAWITGARSPLHF; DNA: TGTGCCTGGATCACAGGGGCACGGTCACCCCTCCACTTT
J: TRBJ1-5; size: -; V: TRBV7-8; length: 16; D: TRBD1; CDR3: CASSLERQGVNQPQHF; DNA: TGTGCCAGCAGCTTAGAGCGACAGGGGGTCAATCAGCCCCAGCATTTT
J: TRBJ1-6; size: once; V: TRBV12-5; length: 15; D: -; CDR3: CASGLVVGINSPLHF; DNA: TGTGCTAGTGGTTTGGTAGTAGGCATTAATTCACCCCTCCACTTT
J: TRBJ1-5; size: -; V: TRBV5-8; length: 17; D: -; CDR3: CASSLWGPGRSNQPQHF; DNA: TGTGCCAGCAGCCTTTGGGGGCCGGGACGTAGCAATCAGCCCCAGCATTTT
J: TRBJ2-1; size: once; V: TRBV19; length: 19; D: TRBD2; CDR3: CASSISSASGESSYNEQFF; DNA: TGTGCCAGTAGTATAAGCTCTGCTAGCGGGGAGAGCTCCTACAATGAGCAGTTCTTC
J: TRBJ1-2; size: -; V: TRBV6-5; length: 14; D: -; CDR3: CASSYSGAGAGYTF; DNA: TGTGCCAGCAGTTACTCAGGAGCAGGGGCGGGCTACACCTTC
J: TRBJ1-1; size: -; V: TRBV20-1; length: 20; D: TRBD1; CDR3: CSARSFGQGQKEGQNTEAFF; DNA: TGCAGTGCTAGATCCTTCGGACAGGGGCAGAAAGAAGGACAAAACACTGAAGCTTTCTTT
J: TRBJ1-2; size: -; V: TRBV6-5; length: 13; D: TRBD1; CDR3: CASRAGQGVGYTF; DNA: TGTGCCAGCAGAGCGGGACAGGGGGTAGGCTACACCTTC